These 31 T cell receptor beta chains came from one sample sequenced in a study of cytomegalovirus exposure and HLA in healthy donors. Sequenced by immunoSEQ multiplex PCR; TCRdb stores in-frame clones only, minus some. This sample carries some 290,000 clones, approximately 88% of them seen once, and the ten largest clones take around 0.96%. The sample comprised PBMCs. The source is a man aged 30 to 45 in good health and CMV-seronegative.

The chain carries TRBV10-3 and TRBJ2-5; D is possibly TRBD1 (5 bases). Germline assignment: CDR1 ENHRY and CDR2 SYGVKD. Trimming stripped 3 bases from V and 7 bases from J, with 15 bases between. The CDR3 is 14 residues long. DNA of the CDR3: TGTGCCATCAGTGATAGTGGGGCTTCAGGGACCCAGTACTTC. As protein: CAISDSGASGTQYF.

The DNA of the CDR3 is TGCGCCAGCAGTGAGCTAGCGGGGTGGGGGCAGTATTTT. This encodes CASSELAGWGQYF. The rearrangement links TRBV10-2 to TRBJ2-3; 9 nucleotides match TRBD2. J was trimmed by 11 bases and V by 2 bases; bases with no gene match: 5. Germline CDR1 and CDR2: WSHSY and SAAADI. This CDR3 has 13 residues.

The chain is built from TRBV9 and TRBJ1-2, with D maybe TRBD1 (5 bases). The CDR3 sequence is 14 residues long. CDR1 SGDLS and CDR2 YYNGEE come from the germline V gene. The V gene lost 0 bases and the J gene lost 4 bases, with 10 bases spanning the gap. As DNA, the CDR3 is TGTGCCAGCAGCGTAGATCAGGGAGGCTATGGCTACACCTTC. Translation gives CASSVDQGGYGYTF. The full variable domain, completed using reference TRBV9 and TRBJ1-2, is DSGVTQTPKHLITATGQRVTLRCSPRSGDLSVYWYQQSLDQGLQFLIQYYNGEERAKGNILERFSAQQFPDLHSELNLSSLELGDSALYFCASSVDQGGYGYTFGSGTRLTVV.

The chain recombines TRBV6-6 with TRBJ1-5, with D perhaps matching TRBD1 (6 bases). The germline V and J ends were trimmed by 4 bases and 5 bases, with 9 bases remaining between them. Per the germline V gene, CDR1 is MNHNY and CDR2 is SVGAGI (reference sequence). There are 13 residues in the CDR3. DNA for the CDR3: TGTGCCAGCAGTTGGGACACCGATCAGCCCCAGCATTTT. Protein: CASSWDTDQPQHF.

The chain is built from TRBV7-2 and TRBJ2-7, with D tentatively TRBD1 (6 bases). The CDR3 is 13 amino acids. Germline lookup yields CDR1 SGHTA and CDR2 FQGNSA. V was trimmed by 4 bases and J by 2 bases, leaving 9 bases between them. Written as DNA, the CDR3 is TGTGCCAGCAGCTCCGGGACAACCTACGAGCAGTACTTC. This translates into CASSSGTTYEQYF.

The chain uses TRBV6-6 and TRBJ2-3, with TRBD1 identical over 10 bases. CDR1 and CDR2 (germline): MNHNY, SVGAGI (reference sequence). V was pared by 2 bases and J by 4 bases, with 3 bases of the junction left unmatched. The CDR3 is 15 residues long. CDR3 in amino acids: CASSYPGQGSDTQYF. The CDR3 coding sequence is TGTGCCAGCAGTTACCCGGGACAGGGGTCAGATACGCAGTATTTT.

V usage is TRBV19 and J usage is TRBJ1-6; D may be TRBD1 (5 bases). The CDR3 extends over 15 amino acids. The germline V and J ends were trimmed by 4 bases and 9 bases, with 16 bases remaining between them. Germline V CDR1 and CDR2: LNHDA, SQIVND (reference sequence). CDR3 coding DNA: TGTGCCAGTAGTACCCAGGGAAACGCCCGTTCACCCCTCCACTTT. Its translation: CASSTQGNARSPLHF.

V and J are TRBV5-1 and TRBJ2-5, with 8 bases fitting TRBD2. The V gene end was trimmed by 2 bases and the J gene end by 2 bases; junction bases not matched to a gene: 5. This CDR3 region has 15 residues. Germline CDR1 and CDR2: SGHRS and YFSETQ. CDR3 in amino acids: CASSFPAGGQETQYF. CDR3 DNA: TGCGCCAGCAGCTTTCCGGCGGGGGGTCAAGAGACCCAGTACTTC.

This clone was observed a few times. The rearrangement joins TRBV7-2 to TRBJ2-7, with TRBD2 as a possible D gene (6 bases). The germline gives CDR1 SGHTA, CDR2 FQGNSA. CDR3 size: 15 residues. The V end lost 0 bases, the J end lost 0 bases, and 9 bases lay between the germline ends. The CDR3 region is CASSLAGSGSYEQYF. CDR3 coding DNA: TGTGCCAGCAGCTTAGCGGGTAGCGGCTCCTACGAGCAGTACTTC.

The genes are TRBV29-1 and TRBJ2-2, with 8 bases identical to TRBD2. Germline V lookup: CDR1 SQVTM, CDR2 ANQGSEA. The CDR3 spans 15 residues. J lost 6 bases, V lost 6 bases, and 12 bases had no gene match. The CDR3 loop is CSVLPRGGMAGELFF. CDR3 nucleotide sequence: TGCAGCGTCCTTCCTCGCGGGGGGATGGCCGGGGAGCTGTTTTTT.

V and J are TRBV19 and TRBJ2-1; 9 bases are a match to TRBD1. CDR1 and CDR2 (germline): LNHDA, SQIVND (reference sequence). V was pared by 5 bases and J by 10 bases, with 15 bases of the junction left unmatched. The CDR3 is made up of 16 amino acids. The CDR3 loop is CASSPGQGGISKEQFF. CDR3 coding DNA: TGTGCCAGTAGTCCGGGACAGGGAGGAATTTCCAAGGAGCAGTTCTTC.

This clone was observed at least ten times. V usage is TRBV25-1 and J usage is TRBJ1-6, with unresolved D. The CDR3 extends over 18 amino acids. Germline V gene data show CDR1 as MGHDK and CDR2 as SYGVNS. The V and J ends lost 1 base and 5 bases respectively, with 18 bases between them. CDR3 in DNA: TGTGCCAGCAGTGAATCAAGGCCAGGCCACCGGAATAATTCACCCCTCCACTTT. This codes for CASSESRPGHRNNSPLHF.

The V gene is TRBV10-3, the J gene TRBJ1-1, with TRBD1 identical over 7 bases. CDR3 length: 14 amino acids. Germline-derived CDR1 and CDR2 are ENHRY and SYGVKD. Trimming removed 6 bases from V and 1 base from J; junction bases left unmatched: 5. CDR3 residues: CAIRDGTANTEAFF. The CDR3 region has the DNA TGTGCCATCAGGGACGGGACAGCGAACACTGAAGCTTTCTTT.

The chain has TRBV7-9 and TRBJ1-2; a possible D gene is TRBD1 (6 bases). Germline CDR1 SEHNR, CDR2 FQNEAQ (reference sequence). This CDR3 has 12 amino acids. V was pared by 4 bases and J by 5 bases, with 8 bases between. The CDR3 region is CASSWTAYGYTF. Written as DNA, the CDR3 is TGTGCCAGCAGCTGGACAGCTTATGGCTACACCTTC.

The rearrangement links TRBV2 to TRBJ1-1, with D possibly TRBD1 on 5 matching bases. V lost 8 bases to trimming and J lost 8 bases, with 15 bases between them. The CDR3 has 12 residues. Germline values: CDR1 SNHLY, CDR2 FYNNEI. Here the CDR3 reads CASRGGSREAFF. Written as DNA, the CDR3 is TGTGCCAGCCGGGGGGGGAGTCGCGAAGCTTTCTTT.

The gene calls are TRBV18 and TRBJ1-1; tentative D call: TRBD1 (6 bases). The CDR3 spans 15 residues. Germline CDR1 is KGHSH and CDR2 is LQKENI. Trimming took off 3 bases at V and 2 bases at J, with 13 bases between the two ends. The CDR3 protein is CASSPNGGANTEAFF. CDR3 DNA sequence: TGTGCCAGCTCACCGAATGGGGGGGCAAACACTGAAGCTTTCTTT.

This clone was picked up one time. The J gene is TRBJ2-7, the V gene TRBV27, with 12 bases aligning to TRBD1. CDR1 and CDR2 (germline): MNHEY, SMNVEV (reference sequence). The CDR3 loop spans 15 amino acids. Trimming at V came to 4 bases and at J to 4 bases, leaving 5 bases not matched to a gene. The CDR3 DNA is TGTGCCAGCAGTTCCGGGACAGGGGGCCTTTACGAGCAGTACTTC. Amino acids: CASSSGTGGLYEQYF.

The chain has TRBV7-8 and TRBJ1-2; 10 nucleotides line up with TRBD1. The CDR3 is made up of 17 amino acids. The V gene end was trimmed by 5 bases and the J gene end by 3 bases; junction bases not matched to a gene: 12. Germline values: CDR1 SGHVS, CDR2 FQNEAQ. CDR3 sequence (DNA): TGTGCCAGCAGCAGGAAGGGTAGACAGGGGGCGGACTATGGCTACACCTTC. Its protein product is CASSRKGRQGADYGYTF.

CDR3 bases: TGTGCCAGCAGGATGGGTCTAGCGCTCCAAGAGACCCAGTACTTC. Protein: CASRMGLALQETQYF. This rearrangement joins TRBV6-1 to TRBJ2-5; TRBD2 might be the D (6 bases). The CDR3 is made up of 15 amino acids. V was cut by 6 bases and J by 1 base, with 15 bases left in between. Germline V CDR1 and CDR2: MNHNS, SASEGT.

The gene calls are TRBV27 and TRBJ2-7; D uncertain. V was clipped by 2 bases and J by 4 bases, with 9 bases between them. This CDR3 comprises 13 residues. CDR1 is MNHEY and CDR2 is SMNVEV in the germline V gene (reference sequence). The CDR3 sequence: CASSLRPGYEQYF. The CDR3 coding sequence is TGTGCCAGCAGTTTAAGACCGGGTTACGAGCAGTACTTC.

This clone was counted at least ten times. DNA of the CDR3: TGCGCCAGCAGTCAAGGATTAGCCGTCGCAGGGACCTACAATGAGCAGTTCTTC. It specifies CASSQGLAVAGTYNEQFF. The J gene is TRBJ2-1, the V gene TRBV23-1; tentatively, D is TRBD1 (5 bases). Being an ORF, TRBV23-1 has a function that is uncertain. Trimming took off 2 bases at V and 2 bases at J, with 19 bases between the two ends. This CDR3 region has 18 residues.

The chain is built from TRBV15 and TRBJ1-1; D might be TRBD1 (6 bases). Germline V lookup: CDR1 LNHNV, CDR2 YYDKDF (reference sequence). CDR3 size: 15 residues. The V and J ends lost 0 bases and 1 base respectively, with 9 bases between them. CDR3 protein: CATSRDRGWNTEAFF. The CDR3 DNA reads as TGTGCCACCAGCAGAGATAGGGGGTGGAACACTGAAGCTTTCTTT.

Only one count was recorded for this clone. The chain couples TRBV6-5 to TRBJ2-7, with D possibly being TRBD1 (6 bases). The germline V gene encodes CDR1 MNHEY and CDR2 SVGAGI. V was shortened by 3 bases and J by 6 bases, with 15 bases between the two germline ends. This CDR3 has 14 residues. CDR3 in DNA: TGTGCCAGCAGTTATAACAGGGAGAGGAGCGAGCAGTACTTC. Its protein is CASSYNRERSEQYF.

This clone was seen a handful of times. The rearrangement uses TRBV6-5 and TRBJ1-1; 7 bases fit TRBD1. The CDR3 is made up of 14 amino acids. Unmatched junction bases numbered 4, after V lost 6 bases and J lost 0 bases. Germline CDR1 MNHEY, CDR2 SVGAGI. The DNA of the CDR3 is TGTGCCAGCAGACTGGGGACAGTGAACACTGAAGCTTTCTTT. Translated: CASRLGTVNTEAFF.

This chain links TRBV5-6 with TRBJ1-3, with TRBD1 identical over 7 bases. Germline V gives CDR1 SGHDT, CDR2 YYEEEE. The ends lost 7 bases at V and 1 base at J; junction bases unmatched: 8. The CDR3 totals 15 residues. The CDR3 loop is CASRSRGRSGNTIYF. The CDR3 region has the DNA TGTGCCAGCCGTTCGAGGGGGCGTTCTGGAAACACCATATATTTT.

The count of this clone is one. The chain combines TRBV11-2 with TRBJ2-7; D unclear. CDR1 is SGHAT, CDR2 FQNNGV, per germline. The CDR3 runs 15 residues. The germline V and J ends were trimmed by 2 bases and 3 bases, with 14 bases remaining between them. CDR3 DNA: TGTGCCAGCAGCTTATTCCCGAACGAGAGCTACGAGCAGTACTTC. This translates into CASSLFPNESYEQYF.

This clone was counted a single time. CDR3 in amino acids: CASSLGSGLDTEAFF. The CDR3 coding sequence is TGCGCCAGCAGCTTGGGATCGGGTTTGGACACTGAAGCTTTCTTT. The J gene is TRBJ1-1, the V gene TRBV5-1; D remains ambiguous. The CDR3 is 15 residues long. The V end lost 0 bases, the J end lost 3 bases, and 12 bases lay between the germline ends. The germline gives CDR1 SGHRS, CDR2 YFSETQ.

The chain combines TRBV7-7 with TRBJ2-3; TRBD2 matches at 15 bases. CDR3 size: 16 residues. Germline trimming cut 5 bases from V and 3 bases from J; bases unmatched to any gene: 3. Germline V gene data show CDR1 as SSHAT and CDR2 as FNYEAQ (reference sequence). CDR3 coding DNA: TGTGCCAGCAGCCCGGGACTAGCGGGGGGAACAGATACGCAGTATTTT. Amino acids: CASSPGLAGGTDTQYF.

J is TRBJ1-6 and V is TRBV11-3; D uncertain. Trimming shortened V by 2 bases and J by 8 bases, and 7 bases separated the two germline ends. Germline loops: CDR1 SGHNT, CDR2 YENEEA. This CDR3 has 13 residues. CDR3: CASSLWADSPLHF. The CDR3 coding sequence is TGTGCCAGCAGCTTATGGGCAGATTCACCCCTCCACTTT.

This sequence joins TRBV25-1 and TRBJ1-6; 8 bases are a match to TRBD1. CDR3 length equals 14 residues. Germline CDR1 reads MGHDK; CDR2 reads SYGVNS. After removal of 7 bases from V and 10 bases from J, the junction contained 9 bases not matched to a gene. The CDR3 spells CASTGQGWESPLHF. The CDR3 DNA reads TGTGCCAGCACCGGACAGGGCTGGGAGTCACCCCTCCACTTT. Drawing the rest from reference TRBV25-1 and TRBJ1-6, the complete variable domain is EADIYQTPRYLVIGTGKKITLECSQTMGHDKMYWYQQDPGMELHLIHYSYGVNSTEKGDLSSESTVSRIRTEHFPLTLESARPSHTSQYLCASTGQGWESPLHFGNGTRLTVT.

The rearrangement uses TRBV5-4 and TRBJ2-7, with TRBD1 matching 7 bases. The CDR3 is made up of 15 amino acids. Germline lookup yields CDR1 SGHNT and CDR2 YYREEE (reference sequence). Trimming at V came to 4 bases and at J to 4 bases, leaving 11 bases not matched to a gene. The CDR3 region is CASSTAPGQSYEQYF. The CDR3, as DNA: TGTGCCAGCAGCACTGCCCCGGGACAGTCATACGAGCAGTACTTC.